The entry that follows covers one T cell receptor beta chain sequence. This entry belongs to a study of blood T cell repertoires in COVID-19. The CDR3 sequence is 14 residues long. V dropped 5 bases and J dropped 1 base, with 11 bases sitting between them. Germline-derived CDR1 and CDR2 are SNHLY and FYNNEI. Produced via immunoSEQ multiplex PCR; TCRdb's table is partial and in-frame only. Among around 15,000 clones, around 84% were seen once, and the ten largest hold around 13%. This chain joins TRBV2 and TRBJ2-5; TRBD2 is a possible D gene (6 bases). The receptor comes from a human donor in a cohort sampled during active COVID-19. Sequenced input: peripheral blood. The CDR3 is CASSLPSVQETQYF. In nucleotides, the CDR3 is TGTGCCAGCAGTTTGCCTAGCGTCCAAGAGACCCAGTACTTC.